The T cell receptor beta chain described here comes from a study of T cells after posttransplantation cyclophosphamide. Whole-study findings and limits: Later blood repertoires were often dominated by clones from the donor CD8+ memory compartment. Recipient CMV seropositivity and CMV reactivation strongly tracked TRB clonality. Skin or GI-infiltrating T cells shared few TRB sequences with blood.

Trimming took 5 bases from V and 7 from J, leaving 11 bases between them. The CDR3 length is 13 residues. From germline, CDR1 is SGHTA and CDR2 FQGTGA. Sequencing was performed with immunoSEQ multiplex PCR; in TCRdb, only in-frame clones are kept and a portion is missing. The sample carries roughly 30,000 clones, over 85% recorded once. Notes on this clone: What it recognizes is unknown.

The clonotype comes from a woman aged 40 to 49 with a blood cancer, CMV-positive, and with a related stem cell donor. The rearrangement uses TRBV7-3 and TRBJ2-2; TRBD2 might be the D (5 bases). The sequencing input was PBMCs. The CDR3 DNA sequence: TGTGCCAGCAGCCCCGTCGAGGGCGGGGAGCTGTTTTTT. Amino acids: CASSPVEGGELFF.